The next 3 T cell receptor beta chains were all read from a single sample in a study of T cells after yellow fever vaccination. MiXCR was run by TCRdb on the 5' RACE reads, yielding one entry per CDR3 protein. The sample holds almost 70,000 distinct CDR3 sequences; about 6% are singletons and the top ten take under 2.5%. This material consisted of CD4+ T cells sorted from PBMCs, taken roughly 15 days after the first yellow fever vaccination. The receptors here all came from a man between 18 and 29 years old who received the YFV17D yellow fever vaccine.

The CDR3 DNA reads as TGCAGCGTTGACGTGGGGGTTTCAGATACGCAGTATTTT. Amino acids: CSVDVGVSDTQYF. This chain connects TRBV29-1 to TRBJ2-3; the D gene could be TRBD1 or TRBD2 (5 bases each). Germline CDR1 reads SQVTM; CDR2 reads ANQGSEA. Trimming left V 3 bases short and J 4 bases short, with 11 bases between. The CDR3 consists of 13 residues.

This clonotype occurred many times. The gene calls are TRBV7-2 and TRBJ2-3, with 10 positions matching TRBD1. This CDR3 is built from 16 residues. The J segment lost 2 bases and the V segment lost 10 bases, leaving 12 bases of the junction unmatched. The germline CDR1 and CDR2 sequences are SGHTA and FQGNSA. The CDR3 here is CATGRDRGRSTDTQYF. The CDR3 nucleotides read TGTGCCACCGGCCGGGACAGGGGCCGGTCCACAGATACGCAGTATTTT.

This clonotype was seen more than once but under ten times. The rearrangement joins TRBV7-2 to TRBJ2-3; TRBD2 might be the D (5 bases). Trimming cost V 3 bases and J 3 bases, with 13 bases left between them. The CDR3 loop spans 15 amino acids. Germline loops: CDR1 SGHTA, CDR2 FQGNSA. The CDR3 reads CASSFAGLFTDTQYF. In nucleotides, the CDR3 is TGTGCCAGCAGCTTCGCAGGACTTTTTACAGATACGCAGTATTTT.